The next 10 T cell receptor beta chains were all read from a single sample in a study of shared clonotypes between healthy human individuals. Some clones are missing from TCRdb's copy, which holds only in-frame ones; the method was immunoSEQ multiplex PCR. The table records over a million clones, about 80% of them present only once. Sequenced: memory CD4+ T cells sorted from blood. Subset in this sample: CD45RA-negative fraction. The receptors shown here come from a young man in good health.

V gene TRBV18 combines with J gene TRBJ2-3; D gene uncertain. The CDR3 runs to 15 residues. The V gene lost 3 bases and the J gene lost 2 bases, with 12 bases spanning the gap. Per the germline V gene, CDR1 is KGHSH and CDR2 is LQKENI. The CDR3 reads CASSPVPAHTDTQYF. CDR3 DNA: TGTGCCAGCTCACCGGTGCCAGCCCACACAGATACGCAGTATTTT.

This rearrangement joins TRBV7-2 to TRBJ2-7; 8 bases agree with TRBD2. Trimming cost V 6 bases and J 4 bases; bases outside gene matches: 8. The germline gives CDR1 SGHTA, CDR2 FQGNSA. The CDR3 is 14 amino acids. CDR3 in amino acids: CASSLRLATYEQYF. The DNA for the CDR3 is TGTGCCAGCAGTTTAAGACTAGCGACTTACGAGCAGTACTTC.

V is TRBV6-1 and J is TRBJ2-1; perhaps D is TRBD1 or TRBD2 (5 bases each). Trimming left V 2 bases short and J 6 bases short, with 17 bases between. Germline V gene sequence: CDR1 MNHNS, CDR2 SASEGT. This CDR3 comprises 16 residues. The CDR3: CASSEHGTPSLNEQFF. The CDR3 coding sequence is TGTGCCAGCAGTGAACACGGGACCCCGAGCCTCAATGAGCAGTTCTTC.

The chain is built from TRBV6-1 and TRBJ2-2; 7 bases are a match to TRBD1. Trimming cost V 2 bases and J 2 bases; bases outside gene matches: 2. The CDR3 has 15 amino acids. Germline V gives CDR1 MNHNS, CDR2 SASEGT. CDR3 region: CASSEHRGNTGELFF. CDR3 bases: TGTGCCAGCAGTGAACACAGGGGCAACACCGGGGAGCTGTTTTTT.

The rearrangement uses TRBV7-2 and TRBJ1-5; TRBD1 might be the D (6 bases). The germline V and J ends were trimmed by 8 bases and 4 bases, with 12 bases remaining between them. The CDR3 sequence is 13 residues long. Germline CDR1 and CDR2: SGHTA and FQGNSA. The CDR3: CASGGGRNQPQHF. In DNA, the CDR3 is TGTGCCAGCGGAGGGGGGAGGAATCAGCCCCAGCATTTT.

Concerning this clone: A junction end diverges from the germline sequence, so it may reflect a read error. The chain is built from TRBV5-4 and TRBJ1-1, with 8 positions matching TRBD1. Germline-derived CDR1 and CDR2 are SGHNT and YYREEE (reference sequence). The CDR3 runs to 13 residues. In DNA, the CDR3 is TGTGCCAGCAACTTGGACAGGGTCACTGAAGCTTTCTTT. This translates into CASNLDRVTEAFF.

The V call is TRBV7-9, the J call TRBJ1-1; D possibly corresponds to TRBD1 (6 bases). V lost 2 bases and J lost 8, with 15 bases in between. This CDR3 has 14 amino acids. Germline values: CDR1 SEHNR, CDR2 FQNEAQ (reference sequence). The CDR3 loop is CASSLTGGREEAFF. Here the CDR3 DNA reads TGTGCCAGCAGCTTAACCGGGGGCAGGGAAGAAGCTTTCTTT.

J is TRBJ2-1 and V is TRBV7-2; D is undetermined. The CDR3 totals 14 residues. The germline V gene has CDR1 SGHTA and CDR2 FQGNSA. Deletions cut 1 base from V and 6 bases from J, with 10 bases between. The CDR3 here is CASSLGVFGNEQFF. Written as DNA, the CDR3 is TGTGCCAGCAGCTTAGGTGTCTTTGGCAATGAGCAGTTCTTC.

The V call is TRBV20-1, the J call TRBJ2-7; D might be TRBD1 or TRBD2, each matching 5 bases. The CDR3 runs 10 residues. Germline V gene data show CDR1 as DFQATT and CDR2 as SNEGSKA (reference sequence). The CDR3 loop reads CSAPGPEQYF. The CDR3 DNA sequence: TGCAGCGCACCGGGGCCCGAGCAGTACTTC.

This clone has just a few counts. V usage is TRBV19 and J usage is TRBJ1-2; no clear D gene. The CDR3 is 11 amino acids. Germline lookup yields CDR1 LNHDA and CDR2 SQIVND (reference sequence). V was pared by 5 bases and J by 5 bases, with 6 bases between. The CDR3, as DNA: TGTGCCAGTAGTGGGAAGTATGGCTACACCTTC. It yields the protein CASSGKYGYTF. Using reference TRBV19 and TRBJ1-2 for the parts outside the CDR3, the full variable domain is DGGITQSPKYLFRKEGQNVTLSCEQNLNHDAMYWYRQDPGQGLRLIYYSQIVNDFQKGDIAEGYSVSREKKESFPLTVTSAQKNPTAFYLCASSGKYGYTFGSGTRLTVV.